The 15 T cell receptor beta chains below were found in one sample sequenced in a study of cytomegalovirus exposure and HLA in healthy donors. PCR employed 60 Vbeta and 13 Jbeta primers. The table came from immunoSEQ multiplex PCR; TCRdb's copy has only in-frame clones and leaves some out. The sample records roughly 120,000 clones, 65% to 80% being singletons. Sample: PBMCs. The receptors shown here come from a human donor in good health.

Only a few counts were recorded for this clone. The CDR3 DNA is TGTGCCAGCAGTGAACGGGACAGAATGAATTCACCCCTCCACTTT. Protein: CASSERDRMNSPLHF. The chain combines TRBV6-1 with TRBJ1-6; 7 bases are shared with TRBD1. V gave up 2 bases and J gave up 7 bases; unmatched junction bases: 5. Germline V gene sequence: CDR1 MNHNS, CDR2 SASEGT. This CDR3 contains 15 residues.

The chain uses TRBV9 and TRBJ2-2, with D possibly being TRBD2 (6 bases). CDR3 length equals 16 residues. Trimming took off 3 bases at V and 3 bases at J, with 15 bases between the two ends. Germline CDR1 is SGDLS and CDR2 is YYNGEE. The DNA of the CDR3 is TGTGCCAGCAGCGGGCTAGCGAGACTTTACACCGGGGAGCTGTTTTTT. Amino acid sequence: CASSGLARLYTGELFF.

The CDR3, as DNA: TGTGCCATCAGTGAGCGCGGGACTAGCCGACACGAGCAGTACTTC. It encodes CAISERGTSRHEQYF. This sequence joins TRBV10-3 and TRBJ2-7; TRBD2 matches at 9 bases. CDR3 size: 15 residues. V lost 2 bases, J lost 5 bases, and 7 bases stayed unmatched. Germline V gene data show CDR1 as ENHRY and CDR2 as SYGVKD.

The chain couples TRBV7-8 to TRBJ1-5; D perhaps matches TRBD1 (5 bases). Germline values: CDR1 SGHVS, CDR2 FQNEAQ. CDR3 length equals 16 residues. Trimming took off 3 bases at V and 6 bases at J, with 18 bases between the two ends. The DNA for the CDR3 is TGTGCCAGCAGCTTGGGGCGTATTCCCCGGGTTCAGCCCCAGCATTTT. Its translation: CASSLGRIPRVQPQHF.

This chain joins TRBV5-1 and TRBJ2-5, with TRBD1 matching over 7 bases. The last part of the DNA fits TRBJ2-7 better; the J call may be wrong. Germline V gene lookup returns CDR1 SGHRS and CDR2 YFSETQ. The CDR3 is 14 amino acids. This chain's CDR3 is CASSRTGTAYEQYF. The CDR3 DNA reads TGCGCCAGCAGCCGTACCGGGACAGCCTACGAGCAGTACTTC.

The chain's CDR3 is CASSSLETQYF. The CDR3 coding sequence is TGTGCCAGCAGCTCCTTGGAGACCCAGTACTTC. The V and J genes are TRBV13 and TRBJ2-5; the D is unclear. Trimming left V 4 bases short and J 5 bases short, with 5 bases between. CDR3 size: 11 residues. Germline V gene data show CDR1 as PRHDT and CDR2 as FYEKMQ (reference sequence).

The chain joins TRBV5-1 to TRBJ2-3; D is possibly TRBD2 (6 bases). V lost 5 bases and J lost 2, with 9 bases in between. There are 13 residues in the CDR3. Germline-derived CDR1 and CDR2 are SGHRS and YFSETQ. CDR3: CASRLAVTDTQYF. The CDR3 bases are TGCGCCAGCAGACTAGCAGTCACAGATACGCAGTATTTT.

The rearrangement links TRBV25-1 to TRBJ2-3; 8 nucleotides align to TRBD2. Germline-derived CDR1 and CDR2 are MGHDK and SYGVNS. V dropped 6 bases and J dropped 4; count of bases not matched to a gene: 6. This CDR3 is 14 amino acids long. The CDR3 DNA sequence: TGTGCCAGCAGCGTCTCGGGGGGGGCAGATACGCAGTATTTT. It specifies CASSVSGGADTQYF.

This clone was seen more than once but under ten times. The CDR3 here is CASSQYAGEVREQYF. The CDR3 DNA reads TGTGCCAGCAGCCAGTACGCCGGAGAGGTGCGGGAGCAGTACTTC. This sequence joins TRBV5-6 and TRBJ2-5, with 7 bases identical to TRBD2. Germline V gives CDR1 SGHDT, CDR2 YYEEEE. The CDR3 length is 15 residues. Losses at the gene ends were 4 bases for V and 11 bases for J; bases not matched to a gene: 17.

The chain combines TRBV5-5 with TRBJ1-2; possibly TRBD1 for D (6 bases). V was cut by 4 bases and J by 1 base, with 23 bases left in between. The germline V gene encodes CDR1 SGHKS and CDR2 YYEKEE (reference sequence). This CDR3 spans 18 amino acids. CDR3: CASSPTPGGWGLNYGYTF. For the CDR3, the DNA is TGTGCCAGCAGCCCCACCCCGGGGGGGTGGGGGCTTAACTATGGCTACACCTTC.

The chain has TRBV19 and TRBJ1-5; the match to TRBD1 covers 8 bases. Germline V gene sequence: CDR1 LNHDA, CDR2 SQIVND (reference sequence). The CDR3 sequence is 13 residues long. The trim removed 7 bases at V and 6 bases at J, leaving 5 bases unmatched. In DNA, the CDR3 is TGTGCCAGTAATACAGGGGGAGGTCAGCCCCAGCATTTT. It encodes CASNTGGGQPQHF.

The rearrangement uses TRBV9 and TRBJ2-2; 11 nucleotides match TRBD2. Trimming cost V 1 base and J 8 bases; bases outside gene matches: 1. This CDR3 has 14 amino acids. CDR1 is SGDLS, CDR2 YYNGEE, per germline. The CDR3 bases are TGTGCCAGCAGCGTACGACTAGCGGGAGGGGAGCTGTTTTTT. Its protein is CASSVRLAGGELFF.

A remark on this clone: Sequence at one end of the junction differs from germline and may be a read error. The chain recombines TRBV7-9 with TRBJ2-5; D is unresolved. Germline values: CDR1 SEHNR, CDR2 FQNEAQ (reference sequence). This CDR3 has 12 residues. For the CDR3, the DNA is TGTTCCAGCAGCTTAGTATCGGAGACCCAGTACTTC. Translating gives CSSSLVSETQYF.

The rearrangement uses TRBV28 and TRBJ1-2; D gene ambiguous. From germline, CDR1 is MDHEN and CDR2 SYDVKM. The CDR3 contains 13 residues. V was trimmed by 10 bases and J by 3 bases, leaving 15 bases between them. For the CDR3, the DNA is TGTGCCACCGACAAATTGACCGACTATGGCTACACCTTC. Its protein product is CATDKLTDYGYTF.

The rearrangement joins TRBV19 to TRBJ1-1; D is unclear. V was pared by 2 bases and J by 4 bases, with 11 bases between. Germline CDR1 and CDR2: LNHDA and SQIVND (reference sequence). The CDR3 is 14 amino acids. The CDR3 DNA reads TGTGCCAGTAGTATAAATCCCACGAGCACTGAAGCTTTCTTT. Its translation is CASSINPTSTEAFF.